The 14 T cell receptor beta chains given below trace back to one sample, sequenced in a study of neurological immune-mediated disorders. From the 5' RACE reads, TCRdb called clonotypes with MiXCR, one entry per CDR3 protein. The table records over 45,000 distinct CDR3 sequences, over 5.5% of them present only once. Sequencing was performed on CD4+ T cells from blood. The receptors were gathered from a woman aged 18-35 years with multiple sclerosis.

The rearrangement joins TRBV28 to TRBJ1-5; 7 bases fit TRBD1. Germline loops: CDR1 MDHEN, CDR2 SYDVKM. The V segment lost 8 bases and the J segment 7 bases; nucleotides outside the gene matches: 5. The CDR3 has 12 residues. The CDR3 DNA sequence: TGTGCCAGCTTAGGGGGCAGCCAGCCCCAGCATTTT. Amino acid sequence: CASLGGSQPQHF.

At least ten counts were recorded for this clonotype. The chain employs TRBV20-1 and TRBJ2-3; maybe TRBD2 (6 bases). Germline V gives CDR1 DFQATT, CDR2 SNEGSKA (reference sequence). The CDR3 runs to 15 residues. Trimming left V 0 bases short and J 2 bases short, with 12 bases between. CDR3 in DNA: TGCAGTGCTAGAGACCCGGGACTTAACACAGATACGCAGTATTTT. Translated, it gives CSARDPGLNTDTQYF.

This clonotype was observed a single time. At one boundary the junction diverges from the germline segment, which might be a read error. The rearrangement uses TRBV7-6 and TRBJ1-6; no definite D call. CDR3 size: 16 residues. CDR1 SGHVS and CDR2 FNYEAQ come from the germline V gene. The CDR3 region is CASSRQSPDYNSPLHF. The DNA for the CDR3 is TGTGCCAGCAGTCGTCAATCACCAGATTATAACTCACCCCTCCACTTT.

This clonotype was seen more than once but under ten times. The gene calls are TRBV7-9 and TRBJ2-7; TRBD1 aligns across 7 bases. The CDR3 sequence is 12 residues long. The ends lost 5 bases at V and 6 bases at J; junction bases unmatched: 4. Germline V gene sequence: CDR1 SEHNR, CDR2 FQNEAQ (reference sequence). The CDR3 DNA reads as TGTGCCAGCAGCCCTGACAGGGCCGAGCAGTACTTC. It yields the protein CASSPDRAEQYF.

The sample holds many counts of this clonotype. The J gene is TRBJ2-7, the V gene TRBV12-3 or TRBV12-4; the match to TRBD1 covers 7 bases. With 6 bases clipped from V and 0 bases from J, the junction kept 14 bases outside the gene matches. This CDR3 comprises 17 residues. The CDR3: CASSPRTTGVSSYEQYF. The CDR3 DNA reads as TGTGCCAGCAGCCCGAGAACTACAGGGGTCTCCTCCTACGAGCAGTACTTC.

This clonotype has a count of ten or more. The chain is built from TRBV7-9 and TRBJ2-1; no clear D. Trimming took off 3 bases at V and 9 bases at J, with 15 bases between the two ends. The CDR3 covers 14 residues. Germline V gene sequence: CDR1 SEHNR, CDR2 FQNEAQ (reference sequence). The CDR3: CASSLERYLGEQFF. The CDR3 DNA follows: TGTGCCAGCAGCTTGGAGCGCTACCTGGGTGAGCAGTTCTTC.

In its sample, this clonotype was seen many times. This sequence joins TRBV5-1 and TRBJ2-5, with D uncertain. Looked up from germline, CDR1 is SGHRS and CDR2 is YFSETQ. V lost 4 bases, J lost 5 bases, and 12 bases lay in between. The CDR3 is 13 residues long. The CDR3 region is CASSQTPGETQYF. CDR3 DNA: TGCGCCAGCAGCCAGACGCCCGGGGAGACCCAGTACTTC. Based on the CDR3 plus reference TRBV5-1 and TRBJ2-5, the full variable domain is KAGVTQTPRYLIKTRGQQVTLSCSPISGHRSVSWYQQTPGQGLQFLFEYFSETQRNKGNFPGRFSGRQFSNSRSEMNVSTLELGDSALYLCASSQTPGETQYFGPGTRLLVL.

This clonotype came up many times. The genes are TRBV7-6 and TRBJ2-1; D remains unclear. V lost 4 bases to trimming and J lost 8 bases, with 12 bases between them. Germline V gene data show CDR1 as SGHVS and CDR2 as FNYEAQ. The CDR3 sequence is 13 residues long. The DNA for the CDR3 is TGTGCCAGCAGCTCCCTGGGAATCGATGAGCAGTTCTTC. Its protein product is CASSSLGIDEQFF.

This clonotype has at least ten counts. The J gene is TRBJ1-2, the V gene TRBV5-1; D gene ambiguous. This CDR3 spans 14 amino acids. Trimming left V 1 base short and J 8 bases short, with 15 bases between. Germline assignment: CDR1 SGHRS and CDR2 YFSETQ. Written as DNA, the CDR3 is TGCGCCAGCAGCTTGACAGTTAATGAGAGGGGCTACACCTTC. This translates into CASSLTVNERGYTF.

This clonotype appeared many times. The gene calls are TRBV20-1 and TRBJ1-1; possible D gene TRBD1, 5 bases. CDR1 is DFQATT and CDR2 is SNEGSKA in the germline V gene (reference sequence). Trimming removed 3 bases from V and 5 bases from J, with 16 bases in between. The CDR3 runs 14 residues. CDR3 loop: CSASGGGSVTEAFF. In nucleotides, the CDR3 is TGCAGTGCTAGTGGTGGGGGTTCGGTGACTGAAGCTTTCTTT.

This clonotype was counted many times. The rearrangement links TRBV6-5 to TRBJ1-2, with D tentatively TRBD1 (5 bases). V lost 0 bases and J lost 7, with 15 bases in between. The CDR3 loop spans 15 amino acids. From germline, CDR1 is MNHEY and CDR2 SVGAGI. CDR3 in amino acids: CASSYSRGSRGGYTF. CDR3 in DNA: TGTGCCAGCAGTTACTCGAGGGGATCGCGGGGTGGCTACACCTTC.

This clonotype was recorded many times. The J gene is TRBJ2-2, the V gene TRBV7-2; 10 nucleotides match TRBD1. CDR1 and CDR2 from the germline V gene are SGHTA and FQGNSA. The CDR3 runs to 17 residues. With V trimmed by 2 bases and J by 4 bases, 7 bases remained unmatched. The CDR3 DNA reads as TGTGCCAGCAGCTTATCCCGGGACAGGGGACGCACCGGGGAGCTGTTTTTT. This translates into CASSLSRDRGRTGELFF.

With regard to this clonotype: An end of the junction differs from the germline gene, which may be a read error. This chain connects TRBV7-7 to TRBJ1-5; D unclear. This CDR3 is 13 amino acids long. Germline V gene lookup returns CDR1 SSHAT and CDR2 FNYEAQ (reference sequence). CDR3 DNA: TGTGCTAGCAGCGCCGAACCGGGTCAGCCCCAGCATTTT. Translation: CASSAEPGQPQHF.

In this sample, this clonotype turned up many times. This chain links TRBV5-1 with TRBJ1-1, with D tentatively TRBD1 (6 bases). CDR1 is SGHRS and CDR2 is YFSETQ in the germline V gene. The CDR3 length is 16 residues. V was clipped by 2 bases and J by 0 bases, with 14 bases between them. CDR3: CASSFRQAPMNTEAFF. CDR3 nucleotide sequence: TGCGCCAGCAGCTTTAGACAGGCCCCCATGAACACTGAAGCTTTCTTT.